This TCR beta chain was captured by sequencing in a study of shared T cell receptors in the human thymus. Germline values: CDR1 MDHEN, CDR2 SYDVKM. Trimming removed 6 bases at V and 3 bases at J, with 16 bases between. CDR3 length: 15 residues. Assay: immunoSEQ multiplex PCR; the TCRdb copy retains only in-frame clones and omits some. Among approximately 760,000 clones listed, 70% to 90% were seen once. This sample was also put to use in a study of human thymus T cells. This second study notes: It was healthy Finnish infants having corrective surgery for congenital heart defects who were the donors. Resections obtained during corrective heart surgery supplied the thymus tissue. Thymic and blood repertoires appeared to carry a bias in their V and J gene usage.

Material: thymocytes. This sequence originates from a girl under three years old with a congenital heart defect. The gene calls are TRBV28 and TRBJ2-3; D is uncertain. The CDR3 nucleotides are TGTGCCAGCAGGGGCGAACCGACGCCTACAGATACGCAGTATTTT. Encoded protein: CASRGEPTPTDTQYF. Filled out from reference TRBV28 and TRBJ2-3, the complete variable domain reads DVKVTQSSRYLVKRTGEKVFLECVQDMDHENMFWYRQDPGLGLRLIYFSYDVKMKEKGDIPEGYSVSREKKERFSLILESASTNQTSMYLCASRGEPTPTDTQYFGPGTRLTVL.